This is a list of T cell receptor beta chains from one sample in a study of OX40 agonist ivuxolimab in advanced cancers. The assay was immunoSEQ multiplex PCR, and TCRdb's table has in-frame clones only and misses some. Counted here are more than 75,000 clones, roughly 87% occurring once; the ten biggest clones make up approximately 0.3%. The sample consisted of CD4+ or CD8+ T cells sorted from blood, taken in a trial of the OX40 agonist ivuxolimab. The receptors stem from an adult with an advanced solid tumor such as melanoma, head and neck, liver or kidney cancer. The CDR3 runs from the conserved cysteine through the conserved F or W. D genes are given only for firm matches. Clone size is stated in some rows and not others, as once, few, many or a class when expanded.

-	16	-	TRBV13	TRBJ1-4	CASSYWTTTGPGELFF	TGTGCCAGCAGCTACTGGACCACCACGGGCCCGGGTGAACTGTTTTTT
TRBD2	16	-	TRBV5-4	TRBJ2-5	CASSQVSSGTGETQYF	TGTGCCAGCAGCCAAGTATCTAGCGGGACGGGGGAGACCCAGTACTTC
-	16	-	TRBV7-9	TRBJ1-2	CASSLDRSSANYGYTF	TGTGCCAGCAGCTTAGATAGATCCAGCGCTAACTATGGCTACACCTTC
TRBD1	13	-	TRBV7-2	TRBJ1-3	CASSPGQRNTIYF	TGTGCCAGCAGCCCGGGACAGAGAAACACCATATATTTT
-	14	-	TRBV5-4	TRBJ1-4	CASSLGGTNEKLFF	TGTGCCAGCAGCCTCGGAGGAACTAATGAAAAACTGTTTTTT
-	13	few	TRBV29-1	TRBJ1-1	CSVVWVMNTEAFF	TGCAGCGTTGTTTGGGTTATGAACACTGAAGCTTTCTTT
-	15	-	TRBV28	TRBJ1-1	CASSPSGSGGREAFF	TGTGCCAGCAGCCCATCCGGCTCGGGGGGTCGAGAAGCTTTCTTT
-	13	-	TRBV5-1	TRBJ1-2	CASSLSENYGYTF	TGCGCCAGCAGCTTGTCTGAAAACTATGGCTACACCTTC
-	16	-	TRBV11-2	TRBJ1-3	CASSPRQVFSGNTIYF	TGTGCCAGCAGCCCGAGACAGGTTTTCTCTGGAAACACCATATATTTT
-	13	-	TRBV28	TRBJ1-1	CASTRGGNTEAFF	TGTGCCAGCACTCGCGGAGGGAACACTGAAGCTTTCTTT
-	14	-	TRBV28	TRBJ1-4	CASSNGQSPGKLFF	TGTGCCAGCAGTAACGGGCAGTCCCCCGGAAAACTGTTTTTT
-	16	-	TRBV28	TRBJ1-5	CASSLVGPGYNQPQHF	TGTGCCAGCAGTTTAGTAGGGCCTGGGTACAATCAGCCCCAGCATTTT
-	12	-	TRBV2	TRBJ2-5	CASEGISKTQYF	TGTGCCAGCGAGGGGATTAGTAAGACCCAGTACTTC
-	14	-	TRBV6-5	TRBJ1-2	CASSYGPANYGYTF	TGTGCCAGCAGTTATGGGCCAGCTAACTATGGCTACACCTTC
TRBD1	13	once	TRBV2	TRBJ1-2	CASSKTGGDGYTF	TGTGCCAGCAGCAAGACAGGGGGGGATGGCTACACCTTC
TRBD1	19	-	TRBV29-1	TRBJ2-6	CSVRAVSDRGTSGANVLTF	TGCAGCGTTCGAGCGGTATCAGACAGGGGGACCTCTGGGGCCAACGTCCTGACTTTC
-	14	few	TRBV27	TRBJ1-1	CASSRQLGDTEAFF	TGTGCCAGCAGTAGACAGCTCGGGGACACTGAAGCTTTCTTT
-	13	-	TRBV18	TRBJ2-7	CASSRTDPYEQYF	TGTGCCAGCTCACGGACAGACCCCTACGAGCAGTACTTC
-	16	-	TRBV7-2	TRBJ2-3	CASSFRSAGRTDTQYF	TGTGCCAGCAGCTTTAGATCCGCCGGCCGCACAGATACGCAGTATTTT
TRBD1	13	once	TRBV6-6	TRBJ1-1	CASSSNRGRETFF	TGTGCCAGCAGTTCAAACAGGGGGCGCGAAACTTTCTTT
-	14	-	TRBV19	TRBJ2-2	CASSYRQNTGELFF	TGTGCCAGTAGTTATCGACAGAACACCGGGGAGCTGTTTTTT
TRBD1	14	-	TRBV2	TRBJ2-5	CASSPGQGKETQYF	TGTGCCAGCAGTCCGGGACAGGGAAAAGAGACCCAGTACTTC
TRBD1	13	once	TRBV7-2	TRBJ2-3	CASGTGVTDTQYF	TGTGCCTCCGGGACAGGGGTAACAGATACGCAGTATTTT
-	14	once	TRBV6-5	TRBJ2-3	CASSYKGRPDTQYF	TGTGCCAGCAGTTATAAGGGGCGCCCAGATACGCAGTATTTT
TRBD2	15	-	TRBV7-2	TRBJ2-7	CASSPYAAGVVEQYF	TGTGCCAGCAGCCCCTACGCAGCGGGAGTGGTGGAGCAGTACTTC
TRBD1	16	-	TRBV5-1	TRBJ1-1	CASSSPDRDRGTEAFF	TGCGCCAGCAGCTCCCCGGACCGGGACAGGGGCACTGAAGCTTTCTTT
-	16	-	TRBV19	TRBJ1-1	CASSIVNWYLNTEAFF	TGTGCCAGTAGTATTGTAAACTGGTACCTGAACACTGAAGCTTTCTTT
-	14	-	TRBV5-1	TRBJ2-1	CASSLGAANNEQFF	TGCGCCAGCAGCTTGGGAGCAGCGAATAATGAGCAGTTCTTC
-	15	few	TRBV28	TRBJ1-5	CATLQSRGSNQPQHF	TGTGCCACCCTACAAAGCAGGGGAAGCAATCAGCCCCAGCATTTT
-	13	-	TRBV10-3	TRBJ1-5	CAISREGNQPQHF	TGTGCCATCAGCAGGGAAGGCAATCAGCCCCAGCATTTT
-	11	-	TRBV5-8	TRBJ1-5	CASSLNQPQHF	TGTGCCAGCAGCTTGAATCAGCCCCAGCATTTT
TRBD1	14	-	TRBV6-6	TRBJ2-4	CASSTTGGKNIQYF	TGTGCCAGCAGCACGACAGGGGGCAAAAACATTCAGTACTTC
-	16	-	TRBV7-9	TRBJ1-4	CASSFQRRATNEKLFF	TGTGCCAGCAGCTTTCAAAGACGGGCAACTAATGAAAAACTGTTTTTT
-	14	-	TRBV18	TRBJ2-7	CASSPVRQNYEQYF	TGTGCCAGCTCACCAGTGAGACAGAACTACGAGCAGTACTTC
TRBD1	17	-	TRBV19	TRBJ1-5	CASSMGREGARNQPQHF	TGTGCCAGTAGTATGGGGAGGGAGGGGGCGCGTAATCAGCCCCAGCATTTT
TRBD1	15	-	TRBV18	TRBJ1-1	CASSLGQGPNTEAFF	TGTGCCAGCTCACTAGGACAGGGGCCGAACACTGAAGCTTTCTTT
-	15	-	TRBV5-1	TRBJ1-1	CASSLVLGAGTEAFF	TGCGCCAGCAGCTTGGTGTTGGGGGCAGGAACTGAAGCTTTCTTT
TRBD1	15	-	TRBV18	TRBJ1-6	CASSPLGGANSPLHF	TGTGCCAGCTCACCCTTAGGGGGCGCCAATTCACCCCTCCACTTT
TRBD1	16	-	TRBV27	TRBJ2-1	CASRPNRQGSYNEQFF	TGTGCCAGCAGGCCGAACAGACAGGGCTCCTACAATGAGCAGTTCTTC
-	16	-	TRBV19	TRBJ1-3	CASSIGHMFSGNTIYF	TGTGCCAGTAGTATTGGACACATGTTCTCTGGAAACACCATATATTTT
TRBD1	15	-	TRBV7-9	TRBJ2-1	CASSTRQGGYNEQFF	TGTGCCAGCAGCACTCGACAGGGGGGATACAATGAGCAGTTCTTC
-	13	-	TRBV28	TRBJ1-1	CASSQPGGYGAFF	TGTGCCAGCAGTCAACCCGGTGGGTACGGAGCTTTCTTT
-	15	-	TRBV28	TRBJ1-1	CASSSHSGWETEAFF	TGTGCCAGCAGTTCCCATTCAGGATGGGAGACTGAAGCTTTCTTT
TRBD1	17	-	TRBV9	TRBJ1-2	CASSPRITGEGSDGYTF	TGTGCCAGCAGCCCGAGGATCACAGGGGAAGGATCCGATGGCTACACCTTC
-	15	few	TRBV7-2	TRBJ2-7	CASSFGTGLGYEQYF	TGTGCCAGCAGCTTTGGCACGGGGCTGGGTTACGAGCAGTACTTC
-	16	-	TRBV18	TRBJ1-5	CASSSRSAVGNQPQHF	TGTGCCAGCTCCTCCCGGTCGGCGGTGGGCAATCAGCCCCAGCATTTT
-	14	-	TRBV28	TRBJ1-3	CASIGGRSGNTIYF	TGTGCCAGCATCGGTGGCCGCTCTGGAAACACCATATATTTT
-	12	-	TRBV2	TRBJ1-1	CASNPANTEAFF	TGTGCCAGCAATCCAGCTAACACTGAAGCTTTCTTT
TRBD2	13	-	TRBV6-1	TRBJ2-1	CASSRTSGIPRFF	TGTGCCAGCTCCCGGACTAGCGGGATCCCACGGTTCTTC
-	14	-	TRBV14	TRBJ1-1	CASSHLGQNTEAFF	TGTGCCAGCAGCCATCTAGGGCAGAACACTGAAGCTTTCTTT
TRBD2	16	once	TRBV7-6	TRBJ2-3	CASSPGLATRVDTQYF	TGTGCCAGCAGCCCGGGACTAGCGACAAGGGTAGATACGCAGTATTTT
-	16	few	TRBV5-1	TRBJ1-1	CASSLGGRTGNTEAFF	TGCGCCAGCAGCTTGGGAGGAAGGACGGGGAACACTGAAGCTTTCTTT
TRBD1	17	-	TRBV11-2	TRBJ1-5	CASSLDHYRGGNQPQHF	TGTGCCAGCAGCTTAGATCATTACAGGGGTGGCAATCAGCCCCAGCATTTT
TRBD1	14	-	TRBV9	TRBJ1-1	CASSVEQGGTEAFF	TGTGCCAGCAGCGTAGAACAGGGGGGGACTGAAGCTTTCTTT
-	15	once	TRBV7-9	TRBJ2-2	CASSPGDYHTGELFF	TGTGCCAGCAGCCCAGGGGACTATCACACCGGGGAGCTGTTTTTT
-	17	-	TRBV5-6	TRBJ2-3	CASSERAGLDYTDTQYF	TGTGCCAGCAGCGAACGGGCGGGACTGGACTACACAGATACGCAGTATTTT
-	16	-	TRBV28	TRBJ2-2	CASSFQGVLGTGELFF	TGTGCCAGCAGTTTTCAAGGGGTTCTAGGCACCGGGGAGCTGTTTTTT
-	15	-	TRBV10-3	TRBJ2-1	CAISELGLVYNEQFF	TGTGCCATCAGTGAATTAGGCCTGGTCTACAATGAGCAGTTCTTC
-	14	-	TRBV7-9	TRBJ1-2	CASSLADSNYGYTF	TGTGCCAGCAGCTTAGCGGACAGTAACTATGGCTACACCTTC